This section outlines one T cell receptor beta chain sequence together with its context. Its target is unknown. CDR1 and CDR2 (germline): LNHDA, SQIVND (reference sequence). This CDR3 region has 14 residues. V lost 5 bases and J lost 5; bases outside the gene matches: 8. The data derive from a study of cytomegalovirus exposure and HLA in healthy donors. Study-level results: The likely origin of a cluster of highly shared sequence variants was a sequencing artifact. Later analysis found that TCR beta chains associated with HLA were more clonally expanded than other, equally common chains. When analyzed later, a missense DCLRE1C variant was found to be linked to TCR beta V- and J-gene trimming. There were three CMV-associated chains whose specificity for CMV antigens was confirmed in vitro.

PCR employed 60 Vbeta and 13 Jbeta primers. Assay used: immunoSEQ multiplex PCR; TCRdb lists only in-frame clones, some missing. This repertoire shows under 200,000 clones, around 83% found once; its top ten account for around 2.5%. The receptor was isolated from a man aged 25 to 40 in good health and CMV-seropositive. The sample consisted of PBMCs. The chain couples TRBV19 to TRBJ1-1; 7 positions agree with TRBD1. CDR3 sequence (DNA): TGTGCCAGTAGTGCGGTAGGGGGCGCTACTGAAGCTTTCTTT. This sequence encodes CASSAVGGATEAFF. The entire variable domain, with the rest obtained from reference TRBV19 and TRBJ1-1, is as follows: DGGITQSPKYLFRKEGQNVTLSCEQNLNHDAMYWYRQDPGQGLRLIYYSQIVNDFQKGDIAEGYSVSREKKESFPLTVTSAQKNPTAFYLCASSAVGGATEAFFGQGTRLTVV.